Listed below are T cell receptor beta chains from one sample, sequenced in a study of ipilimumab plus nivolumab after autologous stem cell transplantation. Sequenced by immunoSEQ multiplex PCR; TCRdb stores in-frame clones only, minus some. The sample has 9,400 or so clones, 60% to 80% seen once. The sample here was PBMCs, taken in a trial of ipilimumab plus nivolumab as post-transplant consolidation. The receptor source for this set is a female donor with multiple myeloma. Both conserved end residues are trimmed from each CDR3. Rows give clone size only sometimes, using once, few, many, or a class for an expanded clone.

>TRBV7-2|NA
ASSLEAEVYNEQF
>TRBV7-8|NA
ASSLRQVVDEQY
>TRBV10-3|NA
AISLGGNTEAF
>TRBV5-1|NA
ASSLSGTSSYEQY
>TRBV28|few
ASSLLASRTVLNEQF
>TRBV29-1|once
SVVVSKETQY
>TRBV2|NA
ASSGLVGNQPQH
>TRBV7-9|few
ASSDGLTPTYEQY
>TRBV7-2|few
ASSLDSRTGNIQY
>TRBV19|NA
ASSSGLAGGNANTGELF
>TRBV7-9|NA
ASSLASYYEQY
>TRBV5-5|NA
ASSASGYGEQF
>TRBV5-6|NA
ASSLVWNTGELF
>TRBV5-1|once
ASSLSGTLNTEAF
>TRBV4-3|NA
ASSRTDRLYGYT
>TRBV6-5|NA
ASRGDTEAF
>TRBV28|NA
ASSMSGSAGETQY
>TRBV15|NA
ATSRVVLTDTQY
>TRBV6-5|NA
ASSYFQGPHEQY
>TRBV5-4|NA
ASTRPRDFYNEQF
>TRBV7-2|NA
ASSLMGRGATDTQY
>TRBV27|NA
ASSLPSDTQY
>TRBV10-3|NA
AISGRDSHSGNTIY
>TRBV28|NA
ASSFAGRNTIY
>TRBV18|NA
ASSPEEGYGYT
>TRBV19|once
ASSSGQSYNEQF
>TRBV6-5|few
ASSYGGADGYT
>TRBV28|NA
ASSSGTSGRGNFGEQY
>TRBV13|NA
ASSFTGQPQH
>TRBV30|few
AWSGTGVRTEAF
>TRBV2|NA
ASNGGGFQETQY
>TRBV5-4|NA
ASSPRGFQGYT
>TRBV19|NA
ASGTSGLEQY
>TRBV27|NA
ASRNTAMNTEAF
>TRBV28|NA
ASSPGRRYGYT
>TRBV19|NA
ASSISQDHSYEQY
>TRBV28|NA
ASSLPSSLTDTQY
>TRBV29-1|NA
SGLAGQGGAF
>TRBV7-8|NA
ASALTPSTDTQY
>TRBV4-2|NA
ASSQGPGGAGEWGDEQF
>TRBV7-2|NA
ASSLGPRDRAF